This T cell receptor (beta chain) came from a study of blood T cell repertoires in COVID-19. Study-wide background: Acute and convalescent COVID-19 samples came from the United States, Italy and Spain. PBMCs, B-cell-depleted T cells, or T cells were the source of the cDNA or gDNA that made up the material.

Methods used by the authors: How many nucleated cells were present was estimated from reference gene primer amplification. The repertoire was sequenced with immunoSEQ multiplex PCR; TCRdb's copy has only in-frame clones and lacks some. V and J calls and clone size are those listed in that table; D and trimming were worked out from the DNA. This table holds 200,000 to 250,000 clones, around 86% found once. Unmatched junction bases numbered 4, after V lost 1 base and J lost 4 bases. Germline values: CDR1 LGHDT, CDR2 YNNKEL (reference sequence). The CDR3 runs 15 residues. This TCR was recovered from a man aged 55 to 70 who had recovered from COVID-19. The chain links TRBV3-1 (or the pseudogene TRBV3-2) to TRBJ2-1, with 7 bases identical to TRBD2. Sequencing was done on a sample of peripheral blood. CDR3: CASSQGLAVYNEQFF. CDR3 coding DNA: TGTGCCAGCAGCCAAGGGCTAGCGGTATACAATGAGCAGTTCTTC.